Below are 9 T cell receptor beta chains sequenced from a single sample in a study of cytomegalovirus exposure and HLA in healthy donors. The PCR ran on 60 Vbeta and 13 Jbeta primers. Profiled with immunoSEQ multiplex PCR; TCRdb holds only in-frame clones, not every one. The sample records about 50,000 clones, 60% to 85% being singletons. Sequenced material: PBMCs. The receptors here all came from a young man in good health and CMV-seropositive.

The V call is TRBV7-9, the J call TRBJ1-2; TRBD1 might be the D (5 bases). The CDR3 has 15 residues. CDR1 and CDR2 (germline): SEHNR, FQNEAQ (reference sequence). The ends were cut back, 1 base at V and 6 bases at J, with 15 bases in the middle. The CDR3, as DNA: TGTGCCAGCAGCTTAGAAGCAGGGCGAGAGGATGGCTACACCTTC. This codes for CASSLEAGREDGYTF.

Of note for this clone: This same CDR3 is encoded by further DNA sequences in the sample. The V gene is TRBV18, the J gene TRBJ1-1, with TRBD1 identical over 7 bases. Unmatched junction bases numbered 4, after V lost 3 bases and J lost 0 bases. The CDR3 is 15 amino acids. Germline V CDR1 and CDR2: KGHSH, LQKENI. CDR3 amino acids: CASSPGQGVNTEAFF. As DNA, the CDR3 is TGTGCCAGCTCACCGGGGCAGGGGGTGAACACTGAAGCTTTCTTT.

This sequence joins TRBV30 and TRBJ1-1, with 9 bases matching TRBD1. Germline-derived CDR1 and CDR2 are GTSNPN and SVGIG (reference sequence). The junction had 9 bases not matched to a gene; V was cut back by 3 bases and J by 4 bases. The CDR3 covers 15 residues. The CDR3 DNA sequence: TGTGCCTGGAGGGCATCGGGACAGGGCGGCACTGAAGCTTTCTTT. This codes for CAWRASGQGGTEAFF.

The chain uses TRBV12-5 and TRBJ1-2; possible D gene TRBD1, 6 bases. Deletions cut 1 base from V and 6 bases from J, with 18 bases between. The V gene's germline CDR1 is LGHNT and CDR2 FRNRAP. This CDR3 has 16 amino acids. For the CDR3, the DNA is TGTGCTAGTGGTTTGGGACCCGGGGGGGGGCCGGATGGCTACACCTTC. It encodes CASGLGPGGGPDGYTF.

There are a few counts of this clone. The CDR3 sequence is CASSFGPGHNEKLFF. The CDR3 bases are TGTGCCAGCAGCTTCGGCCCAGGCCATAATGAAAAACTGTTTTTT. The chain is built from TRBV5-4 and TRBJ1-4; D remains ambiguous. Germline CDR1 and CDR2: SGHNT and YYREEE (reference sequence). Trimming left V 2 bases short and J 4 bases short, with 12 bases between. The CDR3 runs 15 residues. Looking up the rest from reference TRBV5-4 and TRBJ1-4 gives the full variable domain: ETGVTQSPTHLIKTRGQQVTLRCSSQSGHNTVSWYQQALGQGPQFIFQYYREEENGRGNFPPRFSGLQFPNYSSELNVNALELDDSALYLCASSFGPGHNEKLFFGSGTQLSVL.

This clone has only one observation. The chain carries TRBV5-1 and TRBJ2-2, with 11 bases fitting TRBD2. V shed 1 base, J shed 6 bases, and the junction held 14 bases outside the gene matches. CDR3 length: 19 amino acids. CDR1 SGHRS and CDR2 YFSETQ come from the germline V gene. CDR3 in amino acids: CASSLTLGPLAGGPGELFF. Here the CDR3 DNA reads TGCGCCAGCAGCTTGACCCTCGGCCCTTTAGCGGGGGGGCCCGGGGAGCTGTTTTTT.

The rearrangement links TRBV7-2 to TRBJ2-7; TRBD1 aligns across 8 bases. This CDR3 is 15 amino acids long. Germline V gene data show CDR1 as SGHTA and CDR2 as FQGNSA. The junction had 4 bases not matched to a gene; V was cut back by 1 base and J by 2 bases. The CDR3 DNA reads as TGTGCCAGCAGCTTAGGACAGGGGTCAACCTACGAGCAGTACTTC. Its translation is CASSLGQGSTYEQYF.

J is TRBJ1-2 and V is TRBV7-8; 9 nucleotides agree with TRBD1. The CDR3 is made up of 13 amino acids. Germline V gene data show CDR1 as SGHVS and CDR2 as FQNEAQ. With 7 bases clipped from V and 8 bases from J, the junction kept 8 bases outside the gene matches. The CDR3 loop is CASIPDRGLGYTF. CDR3 bases: TGTGCCAGCATCCCCGACAGGGGGTTAGGCTACACCTTC.

The gene calls are TRBV2 and TRBJ1-1; 9 nucleotides align to TRBD1. Germline V gives CDR1 SNHLY, CDR2 FYNNEI. The CDR3 runs to 15 residues. Trimming took 6 bases from V and 1 from J; bases not matched to a gene: 6. The CDR3 sequence: CASRGTGRRNTEAFF. The CDR3, as DNA: TGTGCCAGCAGAGGGACAGGGAGGAGGAACACTGAAGCTTTCTTT.